These T cell receptor beta chains were read from a single sample in a study of shared clonotypes between healthy human individuals. This table comes from immunoSEQ multiplex PCR, and its TCRdb copy is limited to in-frame clones, with some not included. Here the sample spans some 2,500,000 clones, under 95% being singletons. Sequencing was performed on naive CD4+ T cells from PBMCs. The receptors were sampled from a young man in good health. Some clones in this sample may be carry-over from other donors' samples. The CDR3 runs from the conserved cysteine through the conserved F or W. D genes are given only for firm matches. Size is stated for part of the rows, as once, few or many counts, or as a class when the clone is expanded.

TRBJ1-5 | . | TRBV30 | 14 | . | CAWSGGGSLEAQHF | TGTGCCTGGAGTGGGGGGGGGAGTTTGGAGGCCCAGCATTTT
TRBJ2-1 | . | TRBV7-9 | 15 | . | CASSYHLVSYNEQFF | TGTGCCAGCAGCTACCATCTCGTCTCCTACAATGAGCAGTTCTTC
TRBJ2-7 | . | TRBV6-5 | 13 | . | CASRPQGIGEQYF | TGTGCCAGCAGGCCACAGGGTATCGGCGAGCAGTACTTC
TRBJ2-1 | . | TRBV2 | 15 | TRBD2 | CARSILAGSYNEQFF | TGTGCCAGGAGTATCCTAGCGGGCTCCTACAATGAGCAGTTCTTC
TRBJ2-1 | . | TRBV5-1 | 15 | TRBD2 | CASSTWTSDNNEQFF | TGCGCCAGCAGCACCTGGACTAGCGACAACAATGAGCAGTTCTTC
TRBJ2-7 | . | TRBV30 | 11 | . | CAWSVASEQYF | TGTGCCTGGAGTGTGGCATCCGAGCAGTACTTC
TRBJ1-2 | . | TRBV28 | 12 | . | CASSKREYGYTF | TGTGCCAGCAGCAAACGAGAGTATGGCTACACCTTC
TRBJ2-4 | . | TRBV6-1 | 19 | . | CASSENKGGEGGSKNIQYF | TGTGCCAGCAGTGAAAATAAGGGCGGGGAGGGGGGATCCAAAAACATTCAGTACTTC
TRBJ2-5 | . | TRBV4-3 | 16 | TRBD2 | CASSQDVSGRGSTQYF | TGCGCCAGCAGCCAAGATGTTAGCGGGAGGGGGTCGACCCAGTACTTC
TRBJ2-3 | once | TRBV4-2 | 14 | . | CASSQAEFTDTQYF | TGTGCCAGCAGCCAGGCTGAATTCACAGATACGCAGTATTTT
TRBJ2-1 | . | TRBV5-1 | 16 | TRBD2 | CASSLGRLAGTNEQFF | TGCGCCAGCAGCTTGGGTCGGCTAGCGGGGACCAATGAGCAGTTCTTC
TRBJ1-2 | . | TRBV7-9 | 13 | TRBD1 | CASSPGQIYGYTF | TGTGCCAGCAGCCCGGGACAGATCTATGGCTACACCTTC
TRBJ2-7 | . | TRBV11-2 | 17 | . | CASSFASSAVPAYEQYF | TGTGCCAGCAGCTTTGCAAGCTCGGCAGTTCCCGCCTACGAGCAGTACTTC
TRBJ2-3 | . | TRBV7-9 | 17 | TRBD2 | CASSLYRTAGGTDTQYF | TGTGCCAGCAGCTTATATCGGACGGCGGGAGGAACAGATACGCAGTATTTT